Each of the 27 T cell receptor beta chains below was sequenced from the same sample in a study of T-cell reconstitution after alpha-beta-depleted transplantation in children. The TCRbeta library was prepared with unique molecular identifiers. TCRdb re-analysed the PCR reads in MiXCR, keeping a single row per CDR3 protein. Seen here are about 98,000 distinct CDR3 sequences, about 25% observed once, and the top ten hold over 20%. The sequencing used PBMCs, collected before TCRalphabeta/CD19-depleted stem cell transplant. Receptors were obtained from a boy aged 2-15 years with acute lymphoblastic leukemia, due to receive a stem cell transplant.

This clonotype was recorded a few times. The chain has TRBV7-9 and TRBJ2-4; no clear D gene. The V gene lost 1 base and the J gene lost 6 bases, with 10 bases spanning the gap. The germline gives CDR1 SEHNR, CDR2 FQNEAQ (reference sequence). CDR3 length: 14 amino acids. In DNA, the CDR3 is TGTGCCAGCAGCTTAGATGCCGCGGCAAACATTCAGTACTTC. Translated, it gives CASSLDAAANIQYF.

This clonotype was recorded at least ten times. The chain recombines TRBV7-9 with TRBJ2-1, with D hard to call. The CDR3 length is 14 residues. V was pared by 4 bases and J by 0 bases, with 7 bases between. Germline V CDR1 and CDR2: SEHNR, FQNEAQ (reference sequence). The CDR3 spells CASSSGSSYNEQFF. Here the CDR3 DNA reads TGTGCCAGCAGCTCCGGAAGCTCCTACAATGAGCAGTTCTTC.

This clonotype was seen ten or more times. The chain combines TRBV29-1 with TRBJ2-7; possible D gene TRBD1, 5 bases. CDR3 length equals 11 residues. Trimming removed 5 bases from V and 1 base from J, with 6 bases in between. Germline V CDR1 and CDR2: SQVTM, ANQGSEA. CDR3 sequence: CSVQGSYEQYF. Written as DNA, the CDR3 is TGCAGCGTTCAGGGATCCTACGAGCAGTACTTC.

This clonotype was counted only a few times. V is TRBV28 and J is TRBJ1-5; no clear D gene. CDR1 and CDR2 (germline): MDHEN, SYDVKM. This CDR3 spans 13 amino acids. V was shortened by 6 bases and J by 5 bases, with 11 bases between the two germline ends. The CDR3 spells CASSEGIDQPQHF. As DNA, the CDR3 is TGTGCCAGCAGCGAAGGGATAGATCAGCCCCAGCATTTT.

V usage is TRBV27 and J usage is TRBJ2-7, with D possibly matching TRBD1 (6 bases). The germline gives CDR1 MNHEY, CDR2 SMNVEV (reference sequence). The CDR3 consists of 12 residues. Trimming cost V 5 bases and J 6 bases, with 11 bases left between them. CDR3 in amino acids: CASSQIRGEQYF. The CDR3 region has the DNA TGTGCCAGCAGTCAGATCAGGGGCGAGCAGTACTTC.

This clonotype was seen only a few times. The chain employs TRBV20-1 and TRBJ2-7; D might be TRBD1 or TRBD2, each matching 5 bases. Germline V gene sequence: CDR1 DFQATT, CDR2 SNEGSKA (reference sequence). The CDR3 runs 13 residues. V was shortened by 6 bases and J by 2 bases, with 14 bases between the two germline ends. The CDR3 nucleotides read TGCAGTGCCATGGGGGTCCTTACCTACGAGCAGTACTTC. Its protein is CSAMGVLTYEQYF.

This clonotype was detected many times. The chain uses TRBV28 and TRBJ1-1; D is undetermined. CDR1 and CDR2 (germline): MDHEN, SYDVKM. This CDR3 comprises 14 residues. The ends were cut back, 7 bases at V and 3 bases at J, with 15 bases in the middle. The CDR3 reads CASNLGGGDTEAFF. CDR3 DNA sequence: TGTGCCAGCAATCTAGGCGGCGGGGACACTGAAGCTTTCTTT.

In this sample, this clonotype turned up a few times. The V and J genes are TRBV12-3 or TRBV12-4 and TRBJ2-1; 10 positions match TRBD1. J was trimmed by 4 bases and V by 10 bases; bases with no gene match: 7. This CDR3 has 14 amino acids. CDR3 DNA: TGTGCCACCCAGGGACAGGGGAGATACAATGAGCAGTTCTTC. Protein product: CATQGQGRYNEQFF.

The chain carries TRBV12-3 or TRBV12-4 and TRBJ2-5, with D tentatively TRBD1 (6 bases). This CDR3 has 14 amino acids. V was clipped by 6 bases and J by 4 bases, with 15 bases between them. DNA for the CDR3: TGTGCCAGCAGGAAACAGGGTTTGGGAGAGACCCAGTACTTC. Translation gives CASRKQGLGETQYF.

This clonotype was observed a handful of times. The chain has TRBV27 and TRBJ1-1, with a tentative D call TRBD1 (6 bases). Between the trimmed V and J ends, which lost 6 bases and 0 bases, there was a span of 14 bases. From germline, CDR1 is MNHEY and CDR2 SMNVEV (reference sequence). The CDR3 loop spans 15 amino acids. This chain's CDR3 is CASRRDISMNTEAFF. The CDR3 bases are TGTGCCAGCAGACGGGACATATCCATGAACACTGAAGCTTTCTTT.

This clonotype was recorded at least ten times. The V call is TRBV5-6, the J call TRBJ2-1; possible D gene TRBD2, 6 bases. Trimming pared 4 bases from V and 4 bases from J, leaving 12 bases between. The CDR3 covers 14 residues. CDR1 and CDR2 from the germline V gene are SGHDT and YYEEEE. Here the CDR3 DNA reads TGTGCCAGCAGCCTGACCAGCGGGTACAATGAGCAGTTCTTC. Encoded protein: CASSLTSGYNEQFF.

This clonotype was counted between two and nine times. The chain links TRBV19 to TRBJ1-1; weak D call: TRBD1 (5 bases). Germline CDR1 reads LNHDA; CDR2 reads SQIVND (reference sequence). This CDR3 is 15 amino acids long. The ends were cut back, 10 bases at V and 0 bases at J, with 18 bases in the middle. The CDR3 protein is CATNPGFGVNTEAFF. CDR3 bases: TGTGCCACTAACCCAGGGTTTGGGGTGAACACTGAAGCTTTCTTT.

The chain has TRBV5-1 and TRBJ2-2; D uncertain. The CDR3 totals 14 residues. CDR1 is SGHRS and CDR2 is YFSETQ in the germline V gene. Trimming stripped 6 bases from V and 4 bases from J, with 13 bases between. Here the CDR3 reads CASTPMATTGELFF. CDR3 DNA sequence: TGCGCCAGCACCCCGATGGCCACCACCGGGGAGCTGTTTTTT.

This clonotype was detected ten times or more. The chain employs TRBV10-3 and TRBJ2-5; D is uncertain. The ends were cut back, 6 bases at V and 5 bases at J, with 10 bases in the middle. The CDR3 has 12 residues. CDR1 ENHRY and CDR2 SYGVKD come from the germline V gene. This CDR3 reads CAISQARETQYF. The CDR3 nucleotides are TGTGCCATCAGCCAGGCTCGGGAGACCCAGTACTTC.

The rearrangement uses TRBV5-1 and TRBJ2-7; possible D gene TRBD2, 6 bases. The CDR3 is 16 residues long. CDR1 is SGHRS and CDR2 is YFSETQ in the germline V gene. Trimming left V 0 bases short and J 2 bases short, with 15 bases between. The CDR3 DNA reads as TGCGCCAGCAGCTTGGCGTCCAGCGGAGGGGCCTACGAGCAGTACTTC. Translating gives CASSLASSGGAYEQYF.

This clonotype was detected ten times or more. V gene TRBV14 combines with J gene TRBJ1-2; D call uncertain. This CDR3 spans 13 amino acids. Germline loops: CDR1 SGHDN, CDR2 FVKESK. The V and J ends lost 2 bases and 4 bases respectively, with 8 bases between them. The CDR3 region has the DNA TGTGCCAGCAGCCAATACACCAGCTATGGCTACACCTTC. It yields the protein CASSQYTSYGYTF.

In this sample, this clonotype turned up a few times. V and J are TRBV5-1 and TRBJ2-1, with D perhaps TRBD2 (6 bases). CDR1 and CDR2 (germline): SGHRS, YFSETQ. This CDR3 has 15 amino acids. V was pared by 2 bases and J by 2 bases, with 11 bases between. CDR3 in amino acids: CASSFGGGTYNEQFF. The CDR3, as DNA: TGCGCCAGCAGCTTTGGCGGAGGGACCTACAATGAGCAGTTCTTC.

The V gene is TRBV7-9, the J gene TRBJ2-1; weak D call: TRBD1 (5 bases). There are 15 residues in the CDR3. The V end was cut by 7 bases, the J end by 0 bases, with 13 bases between. Germline V lookup: CDR1 SEHNR, CDR2 FQNEAQ (reference sequence). This CDR3 is CASTQQASSYNEQFF. CDR3 sequence (DNA): TGTGCCAGCACGCAACAGGCAAGCTCCTACAATGAGCAGTTCTTC.

This clonotype was seen a few times. The chain joins TRBV18 to TRBJ2-1; D not certain. The ends were cut back, 3 bases at V and 10 bases at J, with 13 bases in the middle. The germline CDR1 and CDR2 sequences are KGHSH and LQKENI. The CDR3 is 13 residues long. The CDR3, as DNA: TGTGCCAGCTCACCGGGTTTGGGTGAGGAGCAGTTCTTC. This gives the protein CASSPGLGEEQFF.

This clonotype has more than one count but fewer than ten. The rearrangement uses TRBV29-1 and TRBJ1-1; 8 bases agree with TRBD1. CDR1 is SQVTM, CDR2 ANQGSEA, per germline. V was pared by 5 bases and J by 7 bases, with 21 bases of the junction left unmatched. This CDR3 has 17 residues. This chain's CDR3 is CSVPPASIYRGEGEAFF. Written as DNA, the CDR3 is TGCAGCGTTCCTCCCGCTTCGATCTACAGGGGGGAAGGTGAAGCTTTCTTT.

The rearrangement uses TRBV27 and TRBJ1-6; D is undetermined. The CDR3 is 16 residues long. CDR1 is MNHEY, CDR2 SMNVEV, per germline (reference sequence). V was pared by 6 bases and J by 3 bases, with 15 bases between. As DNA, the CDR3 is TGTGCCAGCAGCAGCAGGATAGGCAACTATAATTCACCCCTCCACTTT. Residues: CASSSRIGNYNSPLHF.

This clonotype was seen more than once but under ten times. J is TRBJ2-6 and V is TRBV6-4; D is uncertain. This CDR3 is 16 amino acids long. Germline V CDR1 and CDR2: MRHNA, SNTAGT. V was pared by 3 bases and J by 0 bases, with 9 bases between. This chain's CDR3 is CASSDTDISGANVLTF. For the CDR3, the DNA is TGTGCCAGCAGTGATACTGATATCTCTGGGGCCAACGTCCTGACTTTC.

As to this clonotype: A much larger clone lies a single base off, so this may be a read error. The J gene is TRBJ1-2, the V gene TRBV7-2; D unresolved. The CDR3 is made up of 14 amino acids. Germline V gene data show CDR1 as SGHTA and CDR2 as FQGNSA. Written as DNA, the CDR3 is TGTGCCAGCAGCTTAGAGGTTTACGGGGATGGCGACACCTTC. Its protein product is CASSLEVYGDGDTF.

The V call is TRBV20-1, the J call TRBJ2-7; D remains ambiguous. The V gene's germline CDR1 is DFQATT and CDR2 SNEGSKA (reference sequence). This CDR3 has 12 amino acids. Between the trimmed V and J ends, which lost 4 bases and 6 bases, there was a span of 13 bases. For the CDR3, the DNA is TGCAGTGCTAAAGGTACAGTCCTCGAGCAGTACTTC. Protein: CSAKGTVLEQYF.

This clonotype showed up just a few times. The chain combines TRBV10-3 with TRBJ2-7; no definite D call. Trimming removed 3 bases at V and 2 bases at J, with 5 bases between. Germline assignment: CDR1 ENHRY and CDR2 SYGVKD. There are 12 residues in the CDR3. Written as DNA, the CDR3 is TGTGCCATCAGTGATATGGCCTACGAGCAGTACTTC. It yields the protein CAISDMAYEQYF.

The chain combines TRBV3-1 with TRBJ2-1; D gene unclear. This CDR3 contains 11 residues. CDR1 and CDR2 (germline): LGHDT, YNNKEL (reference sequence). Trimming cost V 8 bases and J 4 bases, with 6 bases left between them. The CDR3, as DNA: TGTGCCAGCGAGGTTTACAATGAGCAGTTCTTC. This codes for CASEVYNEQFF.

V usage is TRBV7-8 and J usage is TRBJ1-1, with TRBD1 matching 7 bases. The CDR3 consists of 13 residues. With 7 bases clipped from V and 4 bases from J, the junction kept 6 bases outside the gene matches. Germline V gene data show CDR1 as SGHVS and CDR2 as FQNEAQ. CDR3 in amino acids: CASTDRVSTEAFF. The CDR3 nucleotides are TGTGCCAGCACCGACAGGGTTAGCACTGAAGCTTTCTTT.